This T cell receptor beta chain comes out of a study of T cells after posttransplantation cyclophosphamide. The table lists this clone with a count of one. Its antigen remains unknown. V was pared by 1 base and J by 4 bases, with 12 bases of the junction left unmatched. The CDR3 loop spans 17 amino acids. The germline V gene has CDR1 SNHLY and CDR2 FYNNEI. Controls had myeloablative marrow grafts with methotrexate and calcineurin inhibitor, sampled at 1 year. Study-level findings and limits: Blood and skin or GI T cell repertoires showed limited TRB overlap. Recipient CMV seropositivity and CMV reactivation strongly tracked TRB clonality. Later post-transplant blood repertoires were often dominated by donor CD8+ memory clones.

Repertoires were generated with immunoSEQ multiplex PCR, while TCRdb's copy carries only in-frame clones and drops some. The sample includes roughly 11,000 clones, approximately 81% of them seen just once. The clonotype was recovered from a male patient between 25 and 39 years old who received an allogeneic stem cell transplant from an unrelated donor, was CMV-positive, and had acute GVHD only. Some T cells may originate from the graft donor. The sample was PBMCs, taken more than 350 days after allogeneic stem cell transplant with calcineurin inhibitor and methotrexate. This chain uses TRBV2 with TRBJ1-2, with TRBD1 matching over 7 bases. In nucleotides, the CDR3 is TGTGCCAGCAGTGAAGGGACCCTGGGACAGAATCTCTATGGCTACACCTTC. Its translation: CASSEGTLGQNLYGYTF.